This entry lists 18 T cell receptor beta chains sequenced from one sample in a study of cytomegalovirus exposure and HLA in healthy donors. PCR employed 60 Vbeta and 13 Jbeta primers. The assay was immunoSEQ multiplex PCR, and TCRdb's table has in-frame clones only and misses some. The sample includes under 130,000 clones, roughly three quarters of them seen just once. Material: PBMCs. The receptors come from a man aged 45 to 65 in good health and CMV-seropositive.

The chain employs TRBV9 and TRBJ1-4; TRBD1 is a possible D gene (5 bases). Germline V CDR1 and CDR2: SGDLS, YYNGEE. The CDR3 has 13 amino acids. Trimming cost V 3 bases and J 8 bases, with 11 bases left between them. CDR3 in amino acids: CASSGRDGEKLFF. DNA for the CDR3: TGTGCCAGCAGCGGCAGGGATGGGGAAAAACTGTTTTTT.

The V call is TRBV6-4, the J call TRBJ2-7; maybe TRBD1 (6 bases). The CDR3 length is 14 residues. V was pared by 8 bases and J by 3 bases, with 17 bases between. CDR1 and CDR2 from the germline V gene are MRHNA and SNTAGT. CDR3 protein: CASSFWTANYEQYF. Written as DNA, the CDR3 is TGTGCCAGCTCTTTCTGGACAGCTAACTACGAGCAGTACTTC.

CDR3 DNA: TGTGCCAGTAGTATCCCGACCGGGGGCTATGGCTACACCTTC. This codes for CASSIPTGGYGYTF. The chain has TRBV19 and TRBJ1-2; tentative D call: TRBD1 (5 bases). V was shortened by 3 bases and J by 4 bases, with 12 bases between the two germline ends. Germline CDR1 is LNHDA and CDR2 is SQIVND (reference sequence). The CDR3 covers 14 residues. Drawing the rest from reference TRBV19 and TRBJ1-2, the complete variable domain is DGGITQSPKYLFRKEGQNVTLSCEQNLNHDAMYWYRQDPGQGLRLIYYSQIVNDFQKGDIAEGYSVSREKKESFPLTVTSAQKNPTAFYLCASSIPTGGYGYTFGSGTRLTVV.

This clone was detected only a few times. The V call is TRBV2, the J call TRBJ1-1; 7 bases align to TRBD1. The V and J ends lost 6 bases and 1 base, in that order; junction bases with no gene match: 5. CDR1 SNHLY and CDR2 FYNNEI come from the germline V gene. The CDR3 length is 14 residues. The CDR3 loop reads CASRGNRGNTEAFF. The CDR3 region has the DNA TGTGCCAGCAGAGGAAACAGGGGGAACACTGAAGCTTTCTTT.

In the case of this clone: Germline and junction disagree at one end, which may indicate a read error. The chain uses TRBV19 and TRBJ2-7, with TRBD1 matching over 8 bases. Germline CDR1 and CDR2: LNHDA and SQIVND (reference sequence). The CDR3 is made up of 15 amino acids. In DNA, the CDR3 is TGTGCCGGTAGTATGTTTGGACAGGGCACCTACGAGCAGTACTTC. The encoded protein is CAGSMFGQGTYEQYF.

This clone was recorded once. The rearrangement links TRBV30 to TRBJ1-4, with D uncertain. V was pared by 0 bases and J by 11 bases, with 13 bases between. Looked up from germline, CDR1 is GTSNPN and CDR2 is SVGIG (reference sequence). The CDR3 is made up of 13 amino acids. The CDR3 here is CAWSVLSDAKLFF. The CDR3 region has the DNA TGTGCCTGGAGTGTACTCAGCGATGCGAAACTGTTTTTT.

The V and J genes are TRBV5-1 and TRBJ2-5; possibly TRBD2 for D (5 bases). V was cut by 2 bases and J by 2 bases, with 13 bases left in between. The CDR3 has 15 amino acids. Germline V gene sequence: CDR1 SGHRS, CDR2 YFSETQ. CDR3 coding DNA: TGCGCCAGCAGCTTTGACCCCGGGATACAAGAGACCCAGTACTTC. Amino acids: CASSFDPGIQETQYF.

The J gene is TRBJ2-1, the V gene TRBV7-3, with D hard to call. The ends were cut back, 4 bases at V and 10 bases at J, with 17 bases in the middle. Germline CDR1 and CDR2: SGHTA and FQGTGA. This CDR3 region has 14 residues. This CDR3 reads CASSSSGSAREQFF. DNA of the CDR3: TGTGCCAGCAGCTCGTCCGGGTCAGCGCGCGAGCAGTTCTTC.

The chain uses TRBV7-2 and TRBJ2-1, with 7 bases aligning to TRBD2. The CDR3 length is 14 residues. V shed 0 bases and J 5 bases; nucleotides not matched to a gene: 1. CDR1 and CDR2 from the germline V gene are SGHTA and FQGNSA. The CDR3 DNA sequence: TGTGCCAGCAGCTTAGCGGGAGGGCACAATGAGCAGTTCTTC. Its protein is CASSLAGGHNEQFF. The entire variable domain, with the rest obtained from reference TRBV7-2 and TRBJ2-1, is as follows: GAGVSQSPSNKVTEKGKDVELRCDPISGHTALYWYRQSLGQGLEFLIYFQGNSAPDKSGLPSDRFSAERTGGSVSTLTIQRTQQEDSAVYLCASSLAGGHNEQFFGPGTRLTVL.

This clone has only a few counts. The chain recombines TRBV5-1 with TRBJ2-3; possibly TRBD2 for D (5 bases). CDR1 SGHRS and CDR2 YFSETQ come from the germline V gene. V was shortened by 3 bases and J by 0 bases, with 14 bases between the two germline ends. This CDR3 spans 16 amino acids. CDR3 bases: TGCGCCAGCAGCTCTGGACTTGACGAAAGCACAGATACGCAGTATTTT. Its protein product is CASSSGLDESTDTQYF.

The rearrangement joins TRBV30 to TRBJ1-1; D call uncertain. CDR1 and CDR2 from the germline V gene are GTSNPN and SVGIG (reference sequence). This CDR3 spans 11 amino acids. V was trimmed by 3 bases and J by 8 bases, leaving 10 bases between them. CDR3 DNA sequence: TGTGCCTGGAGACGGGAAAAGGAAGCTTTCTTT. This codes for CAWRREKEAFF.

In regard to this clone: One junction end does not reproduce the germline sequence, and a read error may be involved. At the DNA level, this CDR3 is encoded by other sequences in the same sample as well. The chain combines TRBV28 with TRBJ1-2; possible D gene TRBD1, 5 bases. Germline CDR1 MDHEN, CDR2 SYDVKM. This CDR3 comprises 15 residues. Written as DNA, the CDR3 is TGCGCCACTACCTTGGCAGGGCTGGTAGGGTATGGCTACACCTTC. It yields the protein CATTLAGLVGYGYTF.

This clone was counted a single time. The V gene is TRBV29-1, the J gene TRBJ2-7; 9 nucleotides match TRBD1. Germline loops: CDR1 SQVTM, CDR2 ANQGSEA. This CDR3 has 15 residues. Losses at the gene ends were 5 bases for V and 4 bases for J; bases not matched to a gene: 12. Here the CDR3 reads CSVRDENRGRYEQYF. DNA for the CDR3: TGCAGCGTTCGGGACGAAAACAGGGGGCGGTACGAGCAGTACTTC.

The CDR3, as DNA: TGTGCCTGGAGAAAAGGGACAGGCACTAATGAAAAACTGTTTTTT. Protein: CAWRKGTGTNEKLFF. V usage is TRBV30 and J usage is TRBJ1-4, with TRBD1 matching over 8 bases. V shed 3 bases and J 2 bases; nucleotides not matched to a gene: 5. This CDR3 is built from 15 residues. The V gene's germline CDR1 is GTSNPN and CDR2 SVGIG (reference sequence).

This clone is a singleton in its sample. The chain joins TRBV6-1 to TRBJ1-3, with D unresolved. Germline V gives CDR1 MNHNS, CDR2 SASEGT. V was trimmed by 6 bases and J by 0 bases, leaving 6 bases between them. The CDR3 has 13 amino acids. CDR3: CASRDYSGNTIYF. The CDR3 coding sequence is TGTGCCAGCAGGGACTACTCTGGAAACACCATATATTTT.

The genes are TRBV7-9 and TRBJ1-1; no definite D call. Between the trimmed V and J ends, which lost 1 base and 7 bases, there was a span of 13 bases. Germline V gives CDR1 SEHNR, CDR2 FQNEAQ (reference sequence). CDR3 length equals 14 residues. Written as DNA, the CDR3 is TGTGCCAGCAGCTTAGGGATGGGGAGCGATGAAGCTTTCTTT. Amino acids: CASSLGMGSDEAFF.

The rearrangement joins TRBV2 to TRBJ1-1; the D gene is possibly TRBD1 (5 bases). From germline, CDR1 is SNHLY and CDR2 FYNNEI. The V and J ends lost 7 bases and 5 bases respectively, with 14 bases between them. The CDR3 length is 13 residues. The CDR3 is CASNYGGRTEAFF. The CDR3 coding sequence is TGTGCCAGCAACTATGGGGGGAGGACTGAAGCTTTCTTT. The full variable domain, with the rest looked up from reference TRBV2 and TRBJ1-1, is EPEVTQTPSHQVTQMGQEVILRCVPISNHLYFYWYRQILGQKVEFLVSFYNNEISEKSEIFDDQFSVERPDGSNFTLKIRSTKLEDSAMYFCASNYGGRTEAFFGQGTRLTVV.

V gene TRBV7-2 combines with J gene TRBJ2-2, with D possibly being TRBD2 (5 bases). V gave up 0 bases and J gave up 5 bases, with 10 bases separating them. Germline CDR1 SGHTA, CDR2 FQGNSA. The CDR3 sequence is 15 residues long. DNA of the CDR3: TGTGCCAGCAGCTTAGCTAGCGCGCAAACCGGGGAGCTGTTTTTT. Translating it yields CASSLASAQTGELFF.